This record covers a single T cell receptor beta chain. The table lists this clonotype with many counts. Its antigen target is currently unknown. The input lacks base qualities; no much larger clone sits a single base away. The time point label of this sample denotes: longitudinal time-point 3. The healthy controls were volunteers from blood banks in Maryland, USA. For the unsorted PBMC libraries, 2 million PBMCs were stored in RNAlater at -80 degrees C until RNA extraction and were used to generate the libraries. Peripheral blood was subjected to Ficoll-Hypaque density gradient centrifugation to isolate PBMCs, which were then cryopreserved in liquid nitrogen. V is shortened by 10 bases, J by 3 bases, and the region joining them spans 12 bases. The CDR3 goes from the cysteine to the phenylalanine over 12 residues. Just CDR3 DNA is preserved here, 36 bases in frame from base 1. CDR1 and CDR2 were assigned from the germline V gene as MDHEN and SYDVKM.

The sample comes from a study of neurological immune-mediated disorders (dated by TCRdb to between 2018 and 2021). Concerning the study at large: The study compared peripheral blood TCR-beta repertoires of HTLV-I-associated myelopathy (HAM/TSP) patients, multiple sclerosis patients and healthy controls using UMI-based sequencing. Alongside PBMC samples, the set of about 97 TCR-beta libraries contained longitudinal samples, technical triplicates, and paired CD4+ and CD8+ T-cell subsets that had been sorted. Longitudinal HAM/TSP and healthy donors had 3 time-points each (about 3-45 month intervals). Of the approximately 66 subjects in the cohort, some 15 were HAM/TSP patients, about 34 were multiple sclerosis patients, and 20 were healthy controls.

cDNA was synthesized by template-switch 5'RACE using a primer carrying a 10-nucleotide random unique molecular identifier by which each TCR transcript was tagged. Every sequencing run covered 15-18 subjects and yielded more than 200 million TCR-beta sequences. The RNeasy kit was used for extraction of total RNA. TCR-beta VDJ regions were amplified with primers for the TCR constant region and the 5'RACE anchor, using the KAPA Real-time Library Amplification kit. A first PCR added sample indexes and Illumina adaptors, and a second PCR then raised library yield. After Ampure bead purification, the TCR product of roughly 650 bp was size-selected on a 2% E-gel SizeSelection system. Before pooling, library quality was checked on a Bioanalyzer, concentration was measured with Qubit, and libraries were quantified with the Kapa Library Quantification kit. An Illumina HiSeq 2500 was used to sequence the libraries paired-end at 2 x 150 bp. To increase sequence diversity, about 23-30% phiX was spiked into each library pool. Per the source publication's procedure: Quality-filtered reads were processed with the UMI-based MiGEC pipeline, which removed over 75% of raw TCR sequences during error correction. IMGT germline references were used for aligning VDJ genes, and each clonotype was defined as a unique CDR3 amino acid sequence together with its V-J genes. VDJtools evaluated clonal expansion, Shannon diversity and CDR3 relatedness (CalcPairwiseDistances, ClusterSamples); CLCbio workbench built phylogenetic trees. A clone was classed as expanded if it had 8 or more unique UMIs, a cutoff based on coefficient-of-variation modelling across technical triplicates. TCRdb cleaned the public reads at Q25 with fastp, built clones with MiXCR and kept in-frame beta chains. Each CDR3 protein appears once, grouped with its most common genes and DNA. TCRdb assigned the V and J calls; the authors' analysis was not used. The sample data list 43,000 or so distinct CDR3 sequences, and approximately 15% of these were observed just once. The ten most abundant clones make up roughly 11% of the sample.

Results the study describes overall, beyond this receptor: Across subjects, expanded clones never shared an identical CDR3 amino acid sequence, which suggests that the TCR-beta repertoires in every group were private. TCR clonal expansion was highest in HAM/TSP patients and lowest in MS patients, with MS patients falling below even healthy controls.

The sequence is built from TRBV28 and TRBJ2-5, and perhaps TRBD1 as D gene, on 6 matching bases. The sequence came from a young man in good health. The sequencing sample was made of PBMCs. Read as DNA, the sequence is TGTGCCATTGGACAGATTAAAGAGACCCAGTACTTC. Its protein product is CAIGQIKETQYF.